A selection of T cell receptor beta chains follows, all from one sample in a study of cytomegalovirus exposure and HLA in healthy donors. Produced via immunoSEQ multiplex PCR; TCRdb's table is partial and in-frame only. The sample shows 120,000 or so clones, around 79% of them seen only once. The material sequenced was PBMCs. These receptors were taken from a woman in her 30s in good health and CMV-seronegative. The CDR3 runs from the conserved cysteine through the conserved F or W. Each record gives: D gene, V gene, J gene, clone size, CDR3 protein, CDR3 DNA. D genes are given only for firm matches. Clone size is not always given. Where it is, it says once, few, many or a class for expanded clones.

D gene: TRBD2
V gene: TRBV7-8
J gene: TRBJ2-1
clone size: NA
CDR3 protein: CASSLGGLAGRQAGEQFF
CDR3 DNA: TGTGCCAGCAGCTTAGGAGGACTAGCGGGACGTCAAGCGGGTGAGCAGTTCTTC

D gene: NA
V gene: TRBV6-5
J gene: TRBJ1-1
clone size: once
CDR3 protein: CASSYPTGGGTEAFF
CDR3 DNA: TGTGCCAGCAGTTACCCCACGGGAGGGGGAACTGAAGCTTTCTTT

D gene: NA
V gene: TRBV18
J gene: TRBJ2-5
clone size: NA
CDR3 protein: CASSAGQIIQETQYF
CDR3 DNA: TGTGCCAGCTCAGCGGGACAGATAATCCAAGAGACCCAGTACTTC

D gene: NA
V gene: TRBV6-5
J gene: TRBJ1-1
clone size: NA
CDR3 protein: CASSHWGENTEAFF
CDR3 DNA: TGTGCCAGCAGCCACTGGGGGGAGAACACTGAAGCTTTCTTT

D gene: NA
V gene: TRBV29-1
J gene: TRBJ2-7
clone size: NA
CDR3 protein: CSVMDSYYYEQYF
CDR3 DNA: TGCAGCGTCATGGACAGTTACTACTACGAGCAGTACTTC

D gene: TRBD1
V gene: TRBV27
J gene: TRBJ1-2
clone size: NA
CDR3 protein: CATGPGQQYGYTF
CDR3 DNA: TGTGCCACCGGACCGGGACAGCAATATGGCTACACCTTC

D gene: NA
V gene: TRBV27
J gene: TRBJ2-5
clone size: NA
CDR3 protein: CASSLGRVGETQYF
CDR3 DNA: TGTGCCAGCAGTTTAGGCAGGGTTGGTGAGACCCAGTACTTC

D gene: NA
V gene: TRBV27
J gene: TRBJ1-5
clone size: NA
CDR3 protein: CASSSTGHNQPQHF
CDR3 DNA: TGTGCCAGCAGTTCGACAGGCCACAATCAGCCCCAGCATTTT

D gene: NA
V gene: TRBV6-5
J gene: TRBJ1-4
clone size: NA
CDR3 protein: CASSLTGLPNEKLFF
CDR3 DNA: TGTGCCAGCAGTCTCACAGGGCTACCTAATGAAAAACTGTTTTTT

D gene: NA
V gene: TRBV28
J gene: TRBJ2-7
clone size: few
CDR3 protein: CASAKGRGRYEQYF
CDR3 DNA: TGTGCCAGCGCGAAGGGCAGGGGGAGGTACGAGCAGTACTTC

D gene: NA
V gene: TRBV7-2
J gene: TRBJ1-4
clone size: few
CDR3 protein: CASSLGREKNF
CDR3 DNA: TGTGCCAGCAGCTTAGGCCGGGAGAAAAATTTT

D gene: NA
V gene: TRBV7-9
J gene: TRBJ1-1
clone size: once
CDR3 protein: CASSEPARPPNTEAFF
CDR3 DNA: TGTGCCAGCAGCGAACCGGCTAGGCCACCGAACACTGAAGCTTTCTTT

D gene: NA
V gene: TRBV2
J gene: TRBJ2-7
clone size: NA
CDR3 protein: CASTPTSKVSEQYF
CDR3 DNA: TGTGCCAGCACTCCAACTAGTAAGGTCTCCGAGCAGTACTTC

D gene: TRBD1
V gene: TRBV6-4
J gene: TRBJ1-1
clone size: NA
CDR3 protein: CASGDPKRQGPQKNTEAFF
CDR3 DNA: TGTGCCAGCGGTGACCCCAAGAGACAGGGGCCCCAGAAGAACACTGAAGCTTTCTTT

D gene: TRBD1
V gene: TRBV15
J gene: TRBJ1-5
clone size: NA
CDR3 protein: CATSRNRGPNQPQHF
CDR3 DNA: TGTGCCACCAGCAGAAACAGGGGCCCCAATCAGCCCCAGCATTTT

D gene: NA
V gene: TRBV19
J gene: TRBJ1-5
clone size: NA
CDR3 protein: CASSPGGGQPQHF
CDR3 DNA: TGTGCCAGTAGTCCGGGGGGGGGTCAGCCCCAGCATTTT

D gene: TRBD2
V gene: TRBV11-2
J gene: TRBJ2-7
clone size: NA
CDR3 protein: CASSLEAVGLAGAISYEQYF
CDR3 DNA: TGTGCCAGCAGCTTAGAGGCCGTGGGACTAGCGGGGGCCATCTCCTACGAGCAGTACTTC

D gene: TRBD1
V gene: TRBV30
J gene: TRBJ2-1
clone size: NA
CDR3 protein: CAWKGDRVYNEQFF
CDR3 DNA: TGTGCCTGGAAGGGGGACAGGGTCTACAATGAGCAGTTCTTC

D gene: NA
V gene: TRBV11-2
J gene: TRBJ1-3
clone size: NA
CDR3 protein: CASSFRMHRDSGNTIYF
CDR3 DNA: TGTGCCAGCAGCTTCCGTATGCACAGGGACTCTGGAAACACCATATATTTT

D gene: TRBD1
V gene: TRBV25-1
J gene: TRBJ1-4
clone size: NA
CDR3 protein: CASSPGAGGPERLFF
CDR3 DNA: TGTGCCAGCAGTCCCGGGGCAGGGGGGCCCGAAAGACTGTTTTTT

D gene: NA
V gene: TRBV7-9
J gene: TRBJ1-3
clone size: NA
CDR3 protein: CASSLYLAGSISGNTIYF
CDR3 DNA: TGTGCCAGCAGCTTATATCTGGCAGGGTCAATCTCTGGAAACACCATATATTTT

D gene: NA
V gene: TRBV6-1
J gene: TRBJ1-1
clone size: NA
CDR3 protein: CASRVLDSPGREAFF
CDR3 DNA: TGTGCCAGCAGGGTTTTGGACTCTCCCGGCCGGGAAGCTTTCTTT

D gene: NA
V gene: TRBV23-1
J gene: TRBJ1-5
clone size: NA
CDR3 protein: CASSQSVRNSNQPQHF
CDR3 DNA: TGCGCCAGCAGTCAATCGGTGAGAAATAGCAATCAGCCCCAGCATTTT

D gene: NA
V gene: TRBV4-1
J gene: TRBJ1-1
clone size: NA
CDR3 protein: CASSQAQNTEAFF
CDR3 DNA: TGCGCCAGCAGCCAGGCTCAGAACACTGAAGCTTTCTTT

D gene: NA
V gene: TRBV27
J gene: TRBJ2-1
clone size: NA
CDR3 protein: CASSSAADEQFF
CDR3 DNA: TGTGCCAGCAGTTCCGCGGCGGATGAGCAGTTCTTC

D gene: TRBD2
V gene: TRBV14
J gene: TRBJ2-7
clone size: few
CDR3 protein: CASSQGGASGSLPYEQYF
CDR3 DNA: TGTGCCAGCAGCCAAGGTGGAGCTAGCGGGAGTCTTCCCTACGAGCAGTACTTC

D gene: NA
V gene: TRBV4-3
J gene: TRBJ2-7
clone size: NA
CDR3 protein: CASSQEDQGSYEQYF
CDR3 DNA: TGCGCCAGCAGCCAAGAGGACCAGGGTTCCTACGAGCAGTACTTC

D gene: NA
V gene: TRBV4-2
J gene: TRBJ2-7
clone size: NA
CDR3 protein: CASSHGQEQYF
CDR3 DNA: TGTGCCAGCAGCCATGGACAAGAGCAGTACTTC

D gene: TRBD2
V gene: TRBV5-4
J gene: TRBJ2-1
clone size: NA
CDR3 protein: CASSQGLAGRGSYNEQFF
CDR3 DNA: TGTGCCAGCAGCCAGGGACTAGCGGGAAGGGGGTCCTACAATGAGCAGTTCTTC

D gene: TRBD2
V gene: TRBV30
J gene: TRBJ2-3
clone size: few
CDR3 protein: CAWSGGVGLAGSTDTQYF
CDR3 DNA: TGTGCCTGGAGTGGGGGGGTAGGACTAGCGGGTTCCACAGATACGCAGTATTTT

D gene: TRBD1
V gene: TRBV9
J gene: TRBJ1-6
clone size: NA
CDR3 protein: CASSGGTGMSSPLHF
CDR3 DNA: TGTGCCAGCAGCGGCGGGACAGGGATGTCTTCACCCCTCCACTTT

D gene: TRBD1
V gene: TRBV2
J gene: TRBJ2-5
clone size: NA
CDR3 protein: CASSAGQGFETQYF
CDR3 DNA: TGTGCCAGCAGTGCGGGACAGGGGTTCGAGACCCAGTACTTC

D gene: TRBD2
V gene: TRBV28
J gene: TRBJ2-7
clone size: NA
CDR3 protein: CATRTSGLYEQYF
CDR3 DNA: TGTGCCACGAGGACTAGCGGACTCTACGAGCAGTACTTC

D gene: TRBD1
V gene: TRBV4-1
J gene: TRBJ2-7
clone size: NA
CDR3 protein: CASSQASDRGPRLGYEQYF
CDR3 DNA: TGCGCCAGCAGCCAAGCCTCGGACAGGGGCCCCAGGCTCGGCTACGAGCAGTACTTC

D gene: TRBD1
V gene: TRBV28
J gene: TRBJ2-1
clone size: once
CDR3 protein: CASSFPPGQRLHNEQFF
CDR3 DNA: TGTGCCAGCAGTTTCCCTCCGGGACAGAGACTACACAATGAGCAGTTCTTC

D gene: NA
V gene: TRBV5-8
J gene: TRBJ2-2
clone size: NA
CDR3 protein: CASNEDRTVNTGELFF
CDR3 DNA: TGTGCCAGCAACGAGGACCGGACAGTTAACACCGGGGAGCTGTTTTTT

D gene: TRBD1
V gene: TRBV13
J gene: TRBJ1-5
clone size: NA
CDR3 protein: CASGQGGNQPQHF
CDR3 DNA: TGTGCCAGCGGCCAGGGGGGCAATCAGCCCCAGCATTTT

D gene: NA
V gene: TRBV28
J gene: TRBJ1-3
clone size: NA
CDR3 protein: CASRGSGGAGNTIYF
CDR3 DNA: TGTGCCAGCAGGGGTTCGGGGGGGGCTGGAAACACCATATATTTT

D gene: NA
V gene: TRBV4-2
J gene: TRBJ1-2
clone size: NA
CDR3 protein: CASSQDVFPVDGYTF
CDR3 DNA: TGTGCCAGCAGCCAAGATGTTTTCCCAGTTGATGGCTACACCTTC

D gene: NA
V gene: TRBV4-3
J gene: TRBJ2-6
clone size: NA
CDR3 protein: CASSQDMGQLSGANVLTF
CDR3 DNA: TGCGCCAGCAGCCAAGATATGGGGCAGTTATCTGGGGCCAACGTCCTGACTTTC

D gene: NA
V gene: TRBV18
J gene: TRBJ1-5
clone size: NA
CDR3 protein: CASSPGIGNQPQHF
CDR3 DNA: TGTGCCAGCTCACCAGGCATCGGCAATCAGCCCCAGCATTTT

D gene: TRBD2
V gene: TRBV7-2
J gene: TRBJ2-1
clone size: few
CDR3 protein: CASSLPFSGGRPYNEQFF
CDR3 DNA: TGTGCCAGCAGCTTACCCTTTAGCGGGGGGCGACCGTACAATGAGCAGTTCTTC

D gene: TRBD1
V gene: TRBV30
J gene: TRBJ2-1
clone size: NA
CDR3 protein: CAWGGQLSYEQFF
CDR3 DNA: TGTGCCTGGGGGGGACAGCTCTCCTACGAGCAGTTCTTC

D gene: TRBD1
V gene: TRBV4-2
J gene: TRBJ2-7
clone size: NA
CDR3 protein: CASSQATGEAYEQYF
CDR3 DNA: TGTGCCAGCAGCCAAGCGACAGGGGAAGCCTACGAGCAGTACTTC

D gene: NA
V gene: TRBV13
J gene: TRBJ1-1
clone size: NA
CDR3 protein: CASSPKHKNTEAFF
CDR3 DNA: TGTGCCAGCAGCCCGAAACACAAGAACACTGAAGCTTTCTTT

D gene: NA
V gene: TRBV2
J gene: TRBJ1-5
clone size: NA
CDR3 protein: CASTGGDQPQHF
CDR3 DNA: TGTGCCAGCACGGGGGGGGATCAGCCCCAGCATTTT

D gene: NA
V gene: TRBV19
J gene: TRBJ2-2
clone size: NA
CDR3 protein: CAWQVMDTGELFF
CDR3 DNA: TGTGCCTGGCAGGTGATGGACACCGGGGAGCTGTTTTTT

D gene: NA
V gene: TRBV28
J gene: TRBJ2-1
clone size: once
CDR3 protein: CASSLGQNPFNEQFF
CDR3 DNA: TGTGCCAGCAGTTTAGGTCAGAACCCTTTCAATGAGCAGTTCTTC

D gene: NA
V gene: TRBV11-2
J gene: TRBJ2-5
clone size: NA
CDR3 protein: CASSLGGTRETQYF
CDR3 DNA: TGTGCCAGCAGCTTAGGAGGGACACGCGAGACCCAGTACTTC

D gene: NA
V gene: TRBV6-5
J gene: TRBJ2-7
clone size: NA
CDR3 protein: CASSYQTGNFYEQYF
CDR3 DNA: TGTGCCAGCAGTTACCAAACAGGGAACTTTTACGAGCAGTACTTC

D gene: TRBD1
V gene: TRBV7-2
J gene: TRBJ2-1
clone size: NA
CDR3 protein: CASSEGQGYNEQFF
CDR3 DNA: TGTGCCAGCAGCGAGGGACAGGGATACAATGAGCAGTTCTTC

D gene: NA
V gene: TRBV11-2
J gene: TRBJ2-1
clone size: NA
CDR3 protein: CASSLDRSGVQSQQFF
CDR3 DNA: TGTGCCAGCAGCTTAGATCGGAGCGGAGTACAATCGCAGCAGTTCTTC

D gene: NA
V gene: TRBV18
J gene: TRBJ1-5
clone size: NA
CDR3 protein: CASSPESGGGQPQHF
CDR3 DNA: TGTGCCAGCTCACCGGAGTCTGGGGGAGGTCAGCCCCAGCATTTT